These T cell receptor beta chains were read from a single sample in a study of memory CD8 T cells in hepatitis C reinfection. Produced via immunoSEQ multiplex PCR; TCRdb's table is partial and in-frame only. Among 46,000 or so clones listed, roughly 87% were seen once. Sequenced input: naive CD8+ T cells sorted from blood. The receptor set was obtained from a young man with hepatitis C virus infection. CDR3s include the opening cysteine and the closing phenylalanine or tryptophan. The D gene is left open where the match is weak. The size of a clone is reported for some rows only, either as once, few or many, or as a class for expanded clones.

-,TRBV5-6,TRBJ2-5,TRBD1,TGTGCCAGCAGCGCCGACAGGGGAGAGGCCCAGTACTTC,CASSADRGEAQYF
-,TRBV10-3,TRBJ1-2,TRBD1,TGTGCCATCAGTGACAACAGGGGAACTAACTATGGCTACACCTTC,CAISDNRGTNYGYTF
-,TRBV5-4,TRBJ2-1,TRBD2,TGTGCCAGCAGCTTTGGACTAGCGGGAGGTGATGAGCAGTTCTTC,CASSFGLAGGDEQFF
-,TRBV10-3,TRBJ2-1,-,TGTGCCATCAGTGAGTCTTTCCGCGATGAGCAGTTCTTC,CAISESFRDEQFF
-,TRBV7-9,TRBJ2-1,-,TGTGCCAGCAGCCCAGGGGAGGGGAGCTCCTACAATGAGCAGTTCTTC,CASSPGEGSSYNEQFF
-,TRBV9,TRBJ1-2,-,TGTGCCAGCAGCGTACAGGAGGGATCCTTCTATGGCTACACCTTC,CASSVQEGSFYGYTF
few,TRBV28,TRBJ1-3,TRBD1,TGTGCCAGCAGTTGGACAGGGAGCTCTGGAAACACCATATATTTT,CASSWTGSSGNTIYF
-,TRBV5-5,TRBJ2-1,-,TGTGCCAGCAGCTTGGGGGGGGACTACAATGAGCAGTTCTTC,CASSLGGDYNEQFF
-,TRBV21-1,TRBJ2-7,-,TGTGCCAGCAGCACCAGGAGGGCGGACACGGAACTGGAGCAGTACTTC,CASSTRRADTELEQYF
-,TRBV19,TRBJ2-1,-,TGTGCCAGTAGTCCAAGTGGGTTTCTAGCTTTCAATGAGCAGTTCTTC,CASSPSGFLAFNEQFF
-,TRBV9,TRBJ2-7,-,TGTGCCAGCAGCGTAGGAGTCGGGAACGAGCAGTACTTC,CASSVGVGNEQYF
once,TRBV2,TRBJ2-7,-,TGTGCCAGCCAAGGAGTCGACAGGAGCTCCTACGAGCAGTACTTC,CASQGVDRSSYEQYF
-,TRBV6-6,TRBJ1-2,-,TGTGCCAGCAGATCCGGGGGCTATGGCTACACCTTC,CASRSGGYGYTF
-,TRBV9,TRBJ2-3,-,TGTGCCAGCAGTAACGGTGGGGGAGGAAGCACAGATACGCAGTATTTT,CASSNGGGGSTDTQYF
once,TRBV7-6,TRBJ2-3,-,TGTGCCAGCAGCTTAGGGGCGACAGATAATACGCAGTATTTT,CASSLGATDNTQYF
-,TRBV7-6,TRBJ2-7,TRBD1,TGTGCCAGCAGCTCCTACGGGACAGGCTACGAGCAGTACTTC,CASSSYGTGYEQYF
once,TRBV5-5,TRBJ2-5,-,TGTGCCAGCAGCTTGGGAGTAGACTACCAAGAGACCCAGTACTTC,CASSLGVDYQETQYF
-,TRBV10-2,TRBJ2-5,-,TGCGCCAGCAGTGAGTCTGGGGGGAGCGGAGAGACCCAGTACTTC,CASSESGGSGETQYF
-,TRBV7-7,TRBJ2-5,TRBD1,TGTGCCAGCAGCCGAAAGACAGGGACGGGAGAGACCCAGTACTTC,CASSRKTGTGETQYF
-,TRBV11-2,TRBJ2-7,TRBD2,TGTGCCAGCAGCGTAACGCTCCGCGGGGGGGACGAGCAGTACTTC,CASSVTLRGGDEQYF
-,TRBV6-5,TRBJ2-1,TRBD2,TGTGCCAGCAGTTACTCAAGGACTAGCGGGAGAAATGAGCAGTTCTTC,CASSYSRTSGRNEQFF
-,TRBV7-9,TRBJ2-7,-,TGTGCCAGCAGCCCATCATTAGTGAGGGAGCAGTACTTC,CASSPSLVREQYF
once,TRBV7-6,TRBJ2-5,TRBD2,TGTGCCAGCAGCCCGTCCGGACTAGCGGGAGGCGACCAAGAGACCCAGTACTTC,CASSPSGLAGGDQETQYF
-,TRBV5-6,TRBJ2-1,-,TGTGCCAGCAGCCAGGGACTCCGCTCCTACAATGAGCAGTTCTTC,CASSQGLRSYNEQFF
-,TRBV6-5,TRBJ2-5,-,TGTGCCAGCAGTTACTTACAGGGTGGGGAGACCCAGTACTTC,CASSYLQGGETQYF
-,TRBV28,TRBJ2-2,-,TGTGCCTGCACCTCAGGGTTTAGAACCGGGGAGCTGTTTTTT,CACTSGFRTGELFF
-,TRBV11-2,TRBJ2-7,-,TGTGCCAGCAGCCCAGGGGCCGCCTACGAGCAGTACTTC,CASSPGAAYEQYF
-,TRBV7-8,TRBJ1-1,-,TGTGCCAGCAGCTTAGAGGAGGCAGTGAACACTGAAGCTTTCTTT,CASSLEEAVNTEAFF
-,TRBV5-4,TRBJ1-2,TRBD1,TGTGCCAGCAGCCCCACGACAGGGGGCGTCTATGGCTACACCTTC,CASSPTTGGVYGYTF
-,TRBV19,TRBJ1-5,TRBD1,TGTGCCAGTAGTATCGGGACAGGGGGATCGCCCCAGCATTTT,CASSIGTGGSPQHF
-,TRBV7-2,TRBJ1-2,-,TGTGCCAGCAGCTTCGGGAGCTTTTATGGCTACACCTTC,CASSFGSFYGYTF
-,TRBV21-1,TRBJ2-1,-,TGTGCCAGCAGCAAAAATCACAGGGAATCGACCAAACGCGACAATGAGCAGTTCTTC,CASSKNHRESTKRDNEQFF
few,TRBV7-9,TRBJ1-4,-,TGTGCCAGCTTGGGGCTCGGTAATGAAAAACTGTTTTTT,CASLGLGNEKLFF
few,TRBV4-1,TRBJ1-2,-,TGCGCCAGCAGCCAAGAGAGTGGCGGCGAGGGTGGCTACACCTTC,CASSQESGGEGGYTF
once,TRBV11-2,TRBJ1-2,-,TGTGCCAGCAGCTTAGTGGGACAAGCTGGCTACACCTTC,CASSLVGQAGYTF
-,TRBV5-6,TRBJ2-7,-,TGTGCCAGCAGCTTAAAGAACAGGGCCTACGAGCAGTACTTC,CASSLKNRAYEQYF
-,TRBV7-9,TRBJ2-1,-,TGTGCCAGCACCATTATCCGGGGGGAGCAGTTCTTC,CASTIIRGEQFF
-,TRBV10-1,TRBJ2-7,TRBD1,TGCGCCAGCAGTGAAGGGGGCGCGTACGAGCAGTACTTC,CASSEGGAYEQYF
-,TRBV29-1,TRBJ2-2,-,TGCAGCGTTGAAAGGGCAGGGGACACCGGGGAGCTGTTTTTT,CSVERAGDTGELFF
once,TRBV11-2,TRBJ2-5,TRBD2,TGTGCCAGCAGAATCGGGACTAGCGGGGCAGAGACCCAGTACTTC,CASRIGTSGAETQYF
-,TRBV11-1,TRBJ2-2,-,TGTGCCGGGGGGGGGCAGAACACCGGGGAGCTGTTTTTT,CAGGGQNTGELFF
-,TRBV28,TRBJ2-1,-,TGTGCCAGCAGTTTATCGGGATGGTCCTACAATGAGCAGTTCTTC,CASSLSGWSYNEQFF
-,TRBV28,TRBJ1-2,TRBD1,TGTGCCAGCAGTACGGACAGGGGGCTTGGCTACACCTTC,CASSTDRGLGYTF
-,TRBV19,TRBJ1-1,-,TGTGCCAGTAGTTTCGGACATTTAATCGCTGAAGCTTTCTTT,CASSFGHLIAEAFF
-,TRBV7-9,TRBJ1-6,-,TGTGCCAGCAGGACCGGGGGTGCCGGTTCACCCCTCCACTTT,CASRTGGAGSPLHF
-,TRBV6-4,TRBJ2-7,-,TGTGCCAGCAGAACGCAGGACAACGAGCAGTACTTC,CASRTQDNEQYF
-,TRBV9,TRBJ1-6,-,TGTGCCAGCAGCTCCCAAGGGGCAGGTATAAATTCACCCCTCCACTTT,CASSSQGAGINSPLHF
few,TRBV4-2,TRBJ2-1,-,TGTGCCAGCAGCCAAGATCGATCGGGAGTTGAGCAGTTCTTC,CASSQDRSGVEQFF
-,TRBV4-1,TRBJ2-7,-,TGCGCCAGCAGCCCGTCTACGAAGGGAGGCCAGCAGTACTTC,CASSPSTKGGQQYF
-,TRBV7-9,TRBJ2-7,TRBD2,TGTGCCAGCAGTGGGGCTAGCGGAATAACCTACGAGCAGTACTTC,CASSGASGITYEQYF
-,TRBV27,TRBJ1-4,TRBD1,TGTGCCAGCAGTTTGGGATCAGGGGGGGAAAAACTGTTTTTT,CASSLGSGGEKLFF
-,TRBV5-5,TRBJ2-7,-,TGTGCCAGCAGCCTCGGCAGGGCCTGGGACGAGCAGTACTTC,CASSLGRAWDEQYF
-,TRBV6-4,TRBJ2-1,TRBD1,TGTGCCAGCAGTGACCCGGGACAGAGCTCCTACAATGAGCAGTTCTTC,CASSDPGQSSYNEQFF
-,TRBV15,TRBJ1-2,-,TGTGCCACCTGGGCCGGGGGCTATGGCTACACCTTC,CATWAGGYGYTF